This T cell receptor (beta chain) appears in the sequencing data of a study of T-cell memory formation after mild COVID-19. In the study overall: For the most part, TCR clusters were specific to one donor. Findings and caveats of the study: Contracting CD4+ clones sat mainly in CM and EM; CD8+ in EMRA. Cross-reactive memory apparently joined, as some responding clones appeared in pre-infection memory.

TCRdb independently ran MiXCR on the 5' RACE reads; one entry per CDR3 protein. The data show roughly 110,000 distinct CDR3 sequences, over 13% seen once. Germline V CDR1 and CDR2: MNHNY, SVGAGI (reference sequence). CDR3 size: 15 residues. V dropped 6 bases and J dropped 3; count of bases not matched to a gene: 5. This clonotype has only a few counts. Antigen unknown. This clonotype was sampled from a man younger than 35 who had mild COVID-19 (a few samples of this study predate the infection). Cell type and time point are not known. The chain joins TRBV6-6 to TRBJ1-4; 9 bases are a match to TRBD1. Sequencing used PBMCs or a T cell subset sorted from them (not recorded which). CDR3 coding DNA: TGTGCCAGCAGCCAGGACAGGGGTCCTAATGAAAAACTGTTTTTT. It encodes CASSQDRGPNEKLFF.